The sequence of this TCR beta chain was determined in a study of T cell repertoires in cytomegalovirus infection. Study as a whole: Public TCR beta signatures were indicative of both CMV infection and a matching HLA type. General study findings and limits: Public TCR beta family frequency separated CMV-and-HLA carriers, including in an independent cohort. HLA-C-restricted CMV clonotypes gave the most frequent clonotype in two of eight donors.

CDR3 length: 16 residues. Trimming left V 7 bases short and J 3 bases short, with 21 bases between. In germline, CDR1 is MDHEN, CDR2 SYDVKM. This clonotype came up many times. Its antigen remains unknown. TCRdb redid the calling of the reads with MiXCR, one entry per CDR3 protein. The sample has some 100,000 distinct CDR3 sequences; less than 25% are singletons. The TCR sequence derives from a human donor in good health (CMV status not recorded). Some clones in this sample may be carry-over from other donors' samples. Material for sequencing was CD8+ T cells from PBMCs. The chain recombines TRBV28 with TRBJ1-1, with D possibly being TRBD1 (5 bases). The CDR3 DNA follows: TGTGCCAGCACCTCCTCGTTCGGGGGGAAGGACACTGAAGCTTTCTTT. It encodes CASTSSFGGKDTEAFF. Based on the CDR3 plus reference TRBV28 and TRBJ1-1, the full variable domain is DVKVTQSSRYLVKRTGEKVFLECVQDMDHENMFWYRQDPGLGLRLIYFSYDVKMKEKGDIPEGYSVSREKKERFSLILESASTNQTSMYLCASTSSFGGKDTEAFFGQGTRLTVV.